This T cell receptor (beta chain) comes out of a study of cytomegalovirus exposure and HLA in healthy donors. Findings and caveats of the study: It was confirmed in vitro that three of the CMV-associated chains were specific for CMV antigens. About 90% or about 30% of the time was how often most TCR beta V segments were productive, according to an earlier analysis. The study recorded 160 or so TCR beta chains that were cytomegalovirus-associated.

A multiplex PCR was run with 60 Vbeta primers and 13 Jbeta primers. Some clones are missing from TCRdb's copy, which holds only in-frame ones; the method was immunoSEQ multiplex PCR. The sample holds about 220,000 clones, over 65% seen once. As for this clone: Antigen specificity is unknown.

Everyone who donated was a healthy bone marrow donor. CDR3 size: 15 residues. CDR1 and CDR2 from the germline V gene are SNHLY and FYNNEI. With 7 bases clipped from V and 6 bases from J, the junction kept 12 bases outside the gene matches. The sample was PBMCs. This chain links TRBV2 with TRBJ2-3; 8 bases line up with TRBD2. The TCR comes from a man in his late teens or twenties in good health and CMV-seronegative. The CDR3 is CASIFGAGGGDTQYF. As DNA, the CDR3 is TGTGCCAGCATCTTTGGGGCGGGAGGCGGGGATACGCAGTATTTT.